These T cell receptor beta chains were read from a single sample in a study of blood T cell repertoires in COVID-19. Here immunoSEQ multiplex PCR was the method, and the copy in TCRdb shows in-frame clones only, minus some. The profile covers some 68,000 clones, with 75% to 95% appearing a single time and 7.3% taken by the ten largest. Input material: peripheral blood. These receptors were collected from a man between 40 and 49 years old with COVID-19, enrolled during active disease. Both conserved end residues are trimmed from each CDR3.

v_call	j_call	cdr3_aa
TRBV11-1	TRBJ1-5	ASSLGSNQPQH
TRBV28	TRBJ2-1	ASRGSSGGDYNEQF
TRBV6-1	TRBJ1-3	ASSELGTGGSGNTIY
TRBV7-2	TRBJ2-7	ASSLGQGSPEQY
TRBV18	TRBJ1-5	ASSLRDRDNQPQH
TRBV5-1	TRBJ2-2	ASSGDRPTGELF
TRBV24-1	TRBJ2-5	ATSEGGQGMETQY
TRBV28	TRBJ1-1	ASGGGNTEAF
TRBV20-1	TRBJ1-3	SASGGGNTIY
TRBV6-6	TRBJ2-7	ASSRGLAGASSYEQY
TRBV3-1/TRBV3-2	TRBJ1-1	ASSQEERGTEAF
TRBV5-4	TRBJ2-7	ASSLIVPGQGRYYEQY
TRBV7-7	TRBJ2-3	ASGTGVADTQY
TRBV2	TRBJ2-7	ASGEAGAEQY
TRBV3-1/TRBV3-2	TRBJ2-5	ASSQGLAGAVTLQETQY
TRBV19	TRBJ2-7	ASSIDPPTSAGSLYEQY
TRBV3-1/TRBV3-2	TRBJ1-5	ASSQDLESPPQH
TRBV7-2	TRBJ1-6	ASSLAGGSGSPLH
TRBV1	TRBJ1-2	TSSQDGDRGPGYT
TRBV18	TRBJ2-2	ASSPPREGELF
TRBV29-1	TRBJ2-2	SVVRATGELF
TRBV3-1/TRBV3-2	TRBJ2-1	ASSSNLFYNEQF
TRBV6-5	TRBJ2-6	ASSGNWAGANVLT
TRBV7-2	TRBJ2-5	ASSGRGVETQY
TRBV4-2	TRBJ2-7	ASSQQVSGGAGDEQY
TRBV5-5	TRBJ2-1	ASSLSGSSYNEQF
TRBV5-1	TRBJ2-7	ASSSDREGIEQY
TRBV30	TRBJ1-6	AWSPLAEPGKKDNSPLH
TRBV7-9	TRBJ1-3	ASSLSHSSGNTIY
TRBV2	TRBJ2-3	ASRGDSVTDTQY
TRBV19	TRBJ1-5	ASSTRTGGSGNQPQH
TRBV6-4	TRBJ2-1	ASSSRGQGADEQF
TRBV10-1	TRBJ1-6	ASSDGTGRSPLH
TRBV2	TRBJ2-7	ASLSGTGTYEQY
TRBV5-4	TRBJ1-2	ASSLVGQGARHT
TRBV27	TRBJ2-3	ASQLGSGRSTDTQY
TRBV6-5	TRBJ2-7	ASRRQGLLFEQY
TRBV21-1	TRBJ1-5	ASSKRDRGRNQPQH
TRBV11-2	TRBJ1-2	ASSLPMGTADGYT
TRBV28	TRBJ1-2	ASSLVGQDYGYT